These T cell receptor beta chains were read from a single sample in a study of blood T cell repertoires in COVID-19. Sequencing used immunoSEQ multiplex PCR; TCRdb keeps in-frame clones, though not all of them. The sample yields approximately 49,000 clones, 81% seen once. The source material was peripheral blood. The source is an elderly woman with COVID-19, enrolled during active disease. CDR3s include the opening cysteine and the closing phenylalanine or tryptophan. The D gene is left open where the match is weak. The size of a clone is reported for some rows only, either as once, few or many, or as a class for expanded clones.

clone_size d_call j_call v_call cdr3_aa cdr3_nt
. TRBD1 TRBJ2-4 TRBV19 CASKDRGQGNIQYF TGTGCCAGTAAGGACAGGGGGCAGGGAAACATTCAGTACTTC
. TRBD2 TRBJ2-2 TRBV10-3 CASRDYEDRELFF TGTGCCAGCCGGGACTACGAGGATCGGGAGCTGTTTTTT
medium-sized TRBD1 TRBJ1-5 TRBV27 CASSSMVGQGATDQPQHF TGTGCCAGCAGTTCCATGGTGGGACAGGGGGCGACCGATCAGCCCCAGCATTTT
. . TRBJ2-4 TRBV19 CASSMSLGERVAKNIQYF TGTGCCAGTAGTATGTCTCTTGGGGAGCGGGTAGCCAAAAACATTCAGTACTTC
. . TRBJ1-5 TRBV27 CANLLEKGNQPQHF TGTGCCAACCTACTGGAGAAGGGCAATCAGCCCCAGCATTTT
. . TRBJ2-1 TRBV5-1 CASSLEGSDYNEQFF TGCGCCAGCAGCTTGGAGGGTAGCGACTACAATGAGCAGTTCTTC
. . TRBJ1-2 TRBV4-1 CASSHLRGSSGYTF TGCGCCAGCAGCCATCTTCGAGGTTCCAGCGGCTACACCTTC
few . TRBJ2-3 TRBV24-1 CATSDSTAGREYTQYF TGTGCCACCAGTGATTCGACGGCAGGGCGAGAATATACGCAGTATTTT
. TRBD1 TRBJ2-2 TRBV5-1 CASSPGQGLLSNTGELFF TGCGCCAGCAGCCCGGGACAGGGACTCCTCTCGAACACCGGGGAGCTGTTTTTT
. TRBD1 TRBJ1-4 TRBV10-3 CAISESGTGVEKLFF TGTGCCATCAGTGAGTCGGGGACAGGGGTTGAAAAACTGTTTTTT
. TRBD2 TRBJ2-5 TRBV10-3 CAISEGLAAYQETQYF TGTGCCATCAGTGAGGGACTAGCGGCGTACCAAGAGACCCAGTACTTC
. . TRBJ2-7 TRBV4-1 CASSQEKRESHEQYF TGCGCCAGCAGCCAAGAGAAGAGGGAGTCCCACGAGCAGTACTTC
. TRBD2 TRBJ2-3 TRBV2 CASSDSGTSGDTQYF TGTGCCAGCAGTGACTCCGGGACTAGCGGTGATACGCAGTATTTT
. . TRBJ1-2 TRBV9 CASSVGSEANYGYTF TGTGCCAGCAGCGTAGGAAGTGAGGCAAACTATGGCTACACCTTC
. TRBD2 TRBJ2-1 TRBV11-2 CASSLPGTSGRYEQFF TGTGCCAGCAGCTTACCCGGGACTAGCGGGAGGTATGAGCAGTTCTTC
. . TRBJ1-3 TRBV5-6 CASSLRGGNTIYF TGTGCCAGCAGCCTTAGGGGTGGAAACACCATATATTTT
. TRBD2 TRBJ2-1 TRBV5-4 CASSQGLAVNEQFF TGTGCCAGCAGCCAAGGACTAGCGGTTAATGAGCAGTTCTTC
. TRBD2 TRBJ2-3 TRBV7-2 CASSPRASGLSDTQYF TGTGCCAGCAGCCCCCGGGCTAGCGGATTATCAGATACGCAGTATTTT
. . TRBJ2-3 TRBV5-1 CASTGRVASTDTQYF TGCGCCAGCACCGGGCGGGTTGCTAGCACAGATACGCAGTATTTT
once TRBD1 TRBJ2-7 TRBV25-1 CASSEFGTGRYEQYF TGTGCCAGCAGTGAATTTGGGACAGGCCGCTACGAGCAGTACTTC
many TRBD2 TRBJ2-1 TRBV7-6 CASSGSSGSYNEQFF TGTGCCAGCAGCGGATCTAGCGGCTCCTACAATGAGCAGTTCTTC
. . TRBJ1-2 TRBV5-6 CASSLGRTRAGGYTF TGTGCCAGCAGCTTGGGCAGGACAAGGGCGGGGGGCTACACCTTC
. TRBD1 TRBJ2-7 TRBV30 CAWNRGTGGADRYEQYF TGTGCCTGGAATCGGGGGACAGGGGGCGCGGATAGGTACGAGCAGTACTTC
. TRBD2 TRBJ2-1 TRBV6-4 CASTISGGPMFF TGTGCCAGCACCATAAGCGGGGGACCGATGTTCTTC
. TRBD1 TRBJ2-2 TRBV19 CASNPTGDRTGELFF TGTGCCAGTAACCCGACAGGGGATCGCACCGGGGAGCTGTTTTTT
. TRBD1 TRBJ1-2 TRBV30 CAWETGGRGYTF TGTGCCTGGGAGACAGGGGGCCGTGGCTACACCTTC
few TRBD1 TRBJ1-5 TRBV19 CASTHGTGANQPQHF TGTGCCAGTACCCACGGGACAGGAGCCAATCAGCCCCAGCATTTT
once TRBD2 TRBJ2-5 TRBV11-3 CASSPGLAAHGFQETQYF TGTGCCAGCAGCCCCGGACTAGCGGCACATGGTTTCCAAGAGACCCAGTACTTC